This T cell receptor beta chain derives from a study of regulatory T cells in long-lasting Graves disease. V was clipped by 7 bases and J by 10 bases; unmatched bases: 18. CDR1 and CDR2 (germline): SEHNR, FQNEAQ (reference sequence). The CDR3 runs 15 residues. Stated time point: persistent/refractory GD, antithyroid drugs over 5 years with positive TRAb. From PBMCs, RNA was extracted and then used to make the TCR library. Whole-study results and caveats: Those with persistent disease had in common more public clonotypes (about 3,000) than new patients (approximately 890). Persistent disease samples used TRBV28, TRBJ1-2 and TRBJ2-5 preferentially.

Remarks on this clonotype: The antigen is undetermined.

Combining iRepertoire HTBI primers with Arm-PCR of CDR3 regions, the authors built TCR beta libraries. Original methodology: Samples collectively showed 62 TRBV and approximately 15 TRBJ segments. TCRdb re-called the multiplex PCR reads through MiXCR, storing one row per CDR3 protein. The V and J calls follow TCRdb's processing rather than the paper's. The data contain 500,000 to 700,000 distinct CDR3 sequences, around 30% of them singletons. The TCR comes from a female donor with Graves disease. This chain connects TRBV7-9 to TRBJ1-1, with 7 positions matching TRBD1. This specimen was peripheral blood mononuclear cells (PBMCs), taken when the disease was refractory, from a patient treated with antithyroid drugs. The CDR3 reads CASILGGSPAGAAFF. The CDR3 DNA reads TGTGCCAGCATCCTAGGGGGCAGTCCGGCCGGTGCAGCTTTCTTT.